These 14 T cell receptor beta chains were all obtained from the same sample, sequenced in a study of OX40 agonist ivuxolimab in advanced cancers. Measured with immunoSEQ multiplex PCR; TCRdb has only the in-frame clones, and not every one. The profile covers about 58,000 clones, with approximately 80% appearing a single time and around 0.71% taken by the ten largest. The sequencing used CD4+ or CD8+ T cells sorted from blood, collected in a trial of the OX40 agonist ivuxolimab. The receptors derive from an adult with an advanced solid tumor such as melanoma, head and neck, liver or kidney cancer.

This rearrangement joins TRBV11-2 to TRBJ1-3, with D perhaps matching TRBD1 (5 bases). The CDR3 has 17 amino acids. Between the trimmed V and J ends, which lost 5 bases and 0 bases, there was a span of 17 bases. The germline gives CDR1 SGHAT, CDR2 FQNNGV. CDR3: CASSPADSSRSGNTIYF. CDR3 nucleotide sequence: TGTGCCAGCAGCCCGGCCGACAGTTCACGCTCTGGAAACACCATATATTTT. The variable domain in full, completed from reference TRBV11-2 and TRBJ1-3, reads EAGVAQSPRYKIIEKRQSVAFWCNPISGHATLYWYQQILGQGPKLLIQFQNNGVVDDSQLPKDRFSAERLKGVDSTLKIQPAKLEDSAVYLCASSPADSSRSGNTIYFGEGSWLTVV.

As concerns this clone: The junction shows a germline mismatch at one end, possibly a read error. V is TRBV5-1 and J is TRBJ1-4, with D tentatively TRBD1 (5 bases). This CDR3 has 14 residues. The germline CDR1 and CDR2 sequences are SGHRS and YFSETQ. This CDR3 is CASSLAQGGEKLLF. The CDR3 DNA reads as TGCGCCAGCAGCTTGGCCCAGGGCGGGGAAAAACTGCTTTTT.

In nucleotides, the CDR3 is TGCGCCAGCAGCACAGGGGGTGAACCCTACGAGCAGTACTTC. Protein product: CASSTGGEPYEQYF. V is TRBV5-1 and J is TRBJ2-7; the match to TRBD1 covers 8 bases. After removal of 4 bases from V and 2 bases from J, the junction contained 5 bases not matched to a gene. The length of the CDR3 is 14 residues. Germline CDR1 is SGHRS and CDR2 is YFSETQ.

The V gene is TRBV7-6, the J gene TRBJ1-1; 7 bases fit TRBD1. There are 13 residues in the CDR3. The J segment lost 5 bases and the V segment lost 5 bases, leaving 5 bases of the junction unmatched. Germline loops: CDR1 SGHVS, CDR2 FNYEAQ. CDR3 sequence: CASSIRQGTEAFF. CDR3 nucleotides: TGTGCCAGCAGCATCAGACAGGGAACTGAAGCTTTCTTT.

The chain links TRBV7-2 to TRBJ1-6; D is ambiguous. The CDR3 covers 15 residues. The V end lost 1 base, the J end lost 6 bases, and 10 bases lay between the germline ends. Germline CDR1 and CDR2: SGHTA and FQGNSA. CDR3 coding DNA: TGTGCCAGCAGCTTAGACGCTGCCCGTAATTCACCCCTCCACTTT. Its protein is CASSLDAARNSPLHF.

The chain carries TRBV23-1 and TRBJ1-6, with D hard to call. TRBV23-1 is an open reading frame whose function is uncertain. V lost 7 bases, J lost 3 bases, and 19 bases lay in between. The CDR3 runs 17 residues. Here the CDR3 DNA reads TGCGCCAGCACTCGTGTGTCCGGTCCTTTCTATAATTCACCCCTCCACTTT. Translation: CASTRVSGPFYNSPLHF.

This clone was observed a single time. V is TRBV9 and J is TRBJ2-3; D is undetermined. The ends were cut back, 4 bases at V and 2 bases at J, with 14 bases in the middle. This CDR3 is built from 15 residues. Germline V gene sequence: CDR1 SGDLS, CDR2 YYNGEE. Here the CDR3 DNA reads TGTGCCAGCAGCATCCTGCCGGAGTCCACAGATACGCAGTATTTT. It encodes CASSILPESTDTQYF. Full variable domain (missing parts from reference TRBV9 and TRBJ2-3): DSGVTQTPKHLITATGQRVTLRCSPRSGDLSVYWYQQSLDQGLQFLIQYYNGEERAKGNILERFSAQQFPDLHSELNLSSLELGDSALYFCASSILPESTDTQYFGPGTRLTVL.

The chain combines TRBV5-4 with TRBJ2-2; the match to TRBD2 covers 10 bases. The germline gives CDR1 SGHNT, CDR2 YYREEE (reference sequence). The CDR3 consists of 17 residues. Unmatched junction bases numbered 6, after V lost 1 base and J lost 3 bases. Here the CDR3 DNA reads TGTGCCAGCAGCTTGAGTAGCGGGGGGTTCCACACCGGGGAGCTGTTTTTT. Translation gives CASSLSSGGFHTGELFF.

As concerns this clone: This CDR3 is also generated by other DNA sequences in the sample. The gene calls are TRBV27 and TRBJ1-5, with no clear D. Germline-derived CDR1 and CDR2 are MNHEY and SMNVEV (reference sequence). Deletions cut 2 bases from V and 0 bases from J, with 5 bases between. CDR3 size: 14 residues. The CDR3 region has the DNA TGTGCCAGCAGTTTAGCGGGTAGCAATCAGCCCCAGCATTTT. Translating it yields CASSLAGSNQPQHF.

The V call is TRBV19, the J call TRBJ1-1, with D possibly being TRBD1 (5 bases). Trimming pared 5 bases from V and 2 bases from J, leaving 15 bases between. This CDR3 has 15 amino acids. The V gene's germline CDR1 is LNHDA and CDR2 SQIVND (reference sequence). This CDR3 is CASSRTWDRNTEAFF. The CDR3 DNA sequence: TGTGCCAGTAGTCGCACTTGGGACCGAAACACTGAAGCTTTCTTT.

V is TRBV7-2 and J is TRBJ2-3, with a possible D match to TRBD2 (7 bases). Trimming shortened V by 1 base and J by 5 bases, and 16 bases separated the two germline ends. Germline lookup yields CDR1 SGHTA and CDR2 FQGNSA. The CDR3 is made up of 16 amino acids. The CDR3 DNA is TGTGCCAGCAGCTTAGTAGTACGGGGGGCGGGAGATACGCAGTATTTT. Encoded protein: CASSLVVRGAGDTQYF. Together with reference TRBV7-2 and TRBJ2-3, the CDR3 gives the full variable domain: GAGVSQSPSNKVTEKGKDVELRCDPISGHTALYWYRQSLGQGLEFLIYFQGNSAPDKSGLPSDRFSAERTGGSVSTLTIQRTQQEDSAVYLCASSLVVRGAGDTQYFGPGTRLTVL.

The rearrangement links TRBV6-1 to TRBJ2-3, with TRBD2 identical over 10 bases. V trimming: 4 bases; J trimming: 2 bases; junction bases outside the gene matches: 9. CDR3 length: 17 residues. CDR1 and CDR2 (germline): MNHNS, SASEGT. CDR3 coding DNA: TGTGCCAGCAGTGGCTGGGGAGCGGGGGGGCCCACAGATACGCAGTATTTT. Amino acid sequence: CASSGWGAGGPTDTQYF.

The chain links TRBV5-1 to TRBJ1-4; D is unclear. The CDR3 is made up of 15 amino acids. The V gene lost 0 bases and the J gene lost 4 bases, with 10 bases spanning the gap. CDR1 SGHRS and CDR2 YFSETQ come from the germline V gene. CDR3 region: CASSLALGYNEKLFF. In DNA, the CDR3 is TGCGCCAGCAGCTTGGCCCTGGGATATAATGAAAAACTGTTTTTT.

V and J are TRBV28 and TRBJ1-6; TRBD1 agrees at 7 bases. This CDR3 contains 15 residues. Germline lookup yields CDR1 MDHEN and CDR2 SYDVKM. V dropped 2 bases and J dropped 7; count of bases not matched to a gene: 5. CDR3 protein: CASSLPTGQNSPLHF. In DNA, the CDR3 is TGTGCCAGCAGTTTACCGACGGGACAGAATTCACCCCTCCACTTT.